One TCR beta chain is described in this entry. Its antigen is unidentified. Primed by a sample-barcoded 5' primer and a J-beta primer mix, a second PCR proceeded for about 6 to 12 cycles. Using its own MiXCR run on the 5' RACE reads, TCRdb lists one record per CDR3 protein. Among 1.5 million to 1.8 million distinct CDR3 sequences listed, 35% to 45% were seen once. This sample is part of a study of blood T cells in healthy people across ages. Study-level points and caveats: Expanded clonotype shifts may have been confounded, as the donors had an unknown CMV status. More naive CD4+ cells and higher diversity were found in long-lived than in aged donors.

The donors, healthy Caucasians from Russia, were aged roughly 6 to 95. Sample: blood. The clonotype originates from a young woman in good health.

The CDR3 region is CASSLEGQDNQPQHF. Written as DNA, the CDR3 is TGTGCCAGCAGCTTAGAGGGACAGGACAATCAGCCCCAGCATTTT. The chain joins TRBV7-2 to TRBJ1-5; TRBD1 matches at 8 bases. This CDR3 region has 15 residues. The trim removed 1 base at V and 3 bases at J, leaving 2 bases unmatched. Germline V gene data show CDR1 as SGHTA and CDR2 as FQGNSA.